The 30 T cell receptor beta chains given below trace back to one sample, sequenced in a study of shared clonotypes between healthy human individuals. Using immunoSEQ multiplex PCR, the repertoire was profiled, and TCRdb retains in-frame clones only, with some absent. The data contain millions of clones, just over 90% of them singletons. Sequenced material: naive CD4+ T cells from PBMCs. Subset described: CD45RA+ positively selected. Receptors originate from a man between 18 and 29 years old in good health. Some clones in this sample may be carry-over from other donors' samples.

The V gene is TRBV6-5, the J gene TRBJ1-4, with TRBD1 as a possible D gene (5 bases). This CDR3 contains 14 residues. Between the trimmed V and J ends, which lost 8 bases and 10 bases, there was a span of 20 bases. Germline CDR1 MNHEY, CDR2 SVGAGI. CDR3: CASRGDGANAKLFF. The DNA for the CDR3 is TGTGCCAGCCGGGGGGACGGGGCTAACGCAAAACTGTTTTTT.

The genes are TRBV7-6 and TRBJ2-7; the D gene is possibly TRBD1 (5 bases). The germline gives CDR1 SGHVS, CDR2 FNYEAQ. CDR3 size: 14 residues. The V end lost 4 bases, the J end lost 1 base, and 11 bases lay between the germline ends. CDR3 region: CASSSGSGSYEQYF. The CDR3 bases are TGTGCCAGCAGCTCCGGGTCAGGGTCCTACGAGCAGTACTTC.

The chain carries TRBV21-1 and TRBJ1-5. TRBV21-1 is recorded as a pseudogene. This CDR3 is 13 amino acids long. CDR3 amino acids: CASSKVFNQPQHF. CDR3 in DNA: TGTGCCAGCAGCAAAGTCTTCAATCAGCCCCAGCATTTT.

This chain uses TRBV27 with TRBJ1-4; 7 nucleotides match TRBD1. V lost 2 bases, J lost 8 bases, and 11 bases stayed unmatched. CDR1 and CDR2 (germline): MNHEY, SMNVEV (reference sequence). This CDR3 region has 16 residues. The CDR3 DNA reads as TGTGCCAGCAGTTTAGGGACAGTTCGCGGAGGAGAAAAACTGTTTTTT. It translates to CASSLGTVRGGEKLFF.

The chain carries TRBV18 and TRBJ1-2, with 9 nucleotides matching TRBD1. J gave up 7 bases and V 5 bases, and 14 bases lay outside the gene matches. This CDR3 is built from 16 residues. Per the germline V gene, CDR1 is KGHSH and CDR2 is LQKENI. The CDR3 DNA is TGTGCCAGCTCAAAACAGGGGGCCATCCCCGAGTTTGGCTACACCTTC. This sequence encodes CASSKQGAIPEFGYTF. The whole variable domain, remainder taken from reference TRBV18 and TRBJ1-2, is NAGVMQNPRHLVRRRGQEARLRCSPMKGHSHVYWYRQLPEEGLKFMVYLQKENIIDESGMPKERFSAEFPKEGPSILRIQQVVRGDSAAYFCASSKQGAIPEFGYTFGSGTRLTVV.

The CDR3 coding sequence is TGTGCCAGCCATCAAGCGACTATGAACACTGAAGCTTTCTTT. It is translated as CASHQATMNTEAFF. V usage is TRBV5-4 and J usage is TRBJ1-1; D remains ambiguous. The V end was cut by 7 bases, the J end by 0 bases, with 13 bases between. CDR1 is SGHNT, CDR2 YYREEE, per germline (reference sequence). This CDR3 has 14 residues. Supplemented by reference TRBV5-4 and TRBJ1-1, the full variable domain reads ETGVTQSPTHLIKTRGQQVTLRCSSQSGHNTVSWYQQALGQGPQFIFQYYREEENGRGNFPPRFSGLQFPNYSSELNVNALELDDSALYLCASHQATMNTEAFFGQGTRLTVV.

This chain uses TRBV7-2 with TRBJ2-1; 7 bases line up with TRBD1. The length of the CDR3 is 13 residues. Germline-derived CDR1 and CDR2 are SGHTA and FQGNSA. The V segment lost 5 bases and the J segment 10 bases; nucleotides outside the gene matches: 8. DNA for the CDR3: TGTGCCAGCAGCGAAGACAGGGATCGCGAGCAGTTCTTC. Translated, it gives CASSEDRDREQFF. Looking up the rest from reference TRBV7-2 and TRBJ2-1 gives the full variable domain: GAGVSQSPSNKVTEKGKDVELRCDPISGHTALYWYRQSLGQGLEFLIYFQGNSAPDKSGLPSDRFSAERTGGSVSTLTIQRTQQEDSAVYLCASSEDRDREQFFGPGTRLTVL.

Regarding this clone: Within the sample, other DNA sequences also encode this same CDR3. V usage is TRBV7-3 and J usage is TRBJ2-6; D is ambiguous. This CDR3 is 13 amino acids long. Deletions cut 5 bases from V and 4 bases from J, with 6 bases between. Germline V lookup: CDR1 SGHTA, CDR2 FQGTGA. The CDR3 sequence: CASSPSGANVLTF. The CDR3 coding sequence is TGTGCCAGCAGCCCCTCGGGGGCCAACGTCCTGACTTTC.

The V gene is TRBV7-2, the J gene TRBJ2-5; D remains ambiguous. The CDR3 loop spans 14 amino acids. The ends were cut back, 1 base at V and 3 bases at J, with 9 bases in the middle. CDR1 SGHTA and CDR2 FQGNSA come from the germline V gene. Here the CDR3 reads CASSLDVGEETQYF. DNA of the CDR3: TGTGCCAGCAGCTTAGATGTCGGTGAAGAGACCCAGTACTTC.

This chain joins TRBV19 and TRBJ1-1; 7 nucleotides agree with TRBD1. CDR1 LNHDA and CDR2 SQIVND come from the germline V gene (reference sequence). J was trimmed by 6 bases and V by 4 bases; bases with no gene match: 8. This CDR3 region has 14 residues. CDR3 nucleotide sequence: TGTGCCAGTAGTAGACAGGGCCCGATGGCTGAAGCTTTCTTT. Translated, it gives CASSRQGPMAEAFF.

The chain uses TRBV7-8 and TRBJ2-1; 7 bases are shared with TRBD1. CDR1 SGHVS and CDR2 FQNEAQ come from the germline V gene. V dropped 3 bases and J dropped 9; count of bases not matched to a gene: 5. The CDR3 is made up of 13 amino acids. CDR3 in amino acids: CASSLTGSSEQFF. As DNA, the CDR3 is TGTGCCAGCAGCTTGACAGGGTCCAGTGAGCAGTTCTTC. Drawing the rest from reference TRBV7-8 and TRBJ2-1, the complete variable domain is GAGVSQSPRYKVAKRGQDVALRCDPISGHVSLFWYQQALGQGPEFLTYFQNEAQLDKSGLPSDRFFAERPEGSVSTLKIQRTQQEDSAVYLCASSLTGSSEQFFGPGTRLTVL.

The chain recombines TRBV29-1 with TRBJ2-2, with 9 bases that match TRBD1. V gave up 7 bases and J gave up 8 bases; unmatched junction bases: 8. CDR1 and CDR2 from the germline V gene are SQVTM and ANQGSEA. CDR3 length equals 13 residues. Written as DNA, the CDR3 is TGCAGCGCCCAAGGGGGACAGGGAGGGGAGCTGTTTTTT. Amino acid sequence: CSAQGGQGGELFF.

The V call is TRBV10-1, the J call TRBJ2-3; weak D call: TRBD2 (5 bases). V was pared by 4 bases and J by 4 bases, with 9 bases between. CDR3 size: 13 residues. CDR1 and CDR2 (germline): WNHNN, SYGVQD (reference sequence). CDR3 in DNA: TGCGCCAGCAGTGGACTATACGCAGATACGCAGTATTTT. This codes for CASSGLYADTQYF.

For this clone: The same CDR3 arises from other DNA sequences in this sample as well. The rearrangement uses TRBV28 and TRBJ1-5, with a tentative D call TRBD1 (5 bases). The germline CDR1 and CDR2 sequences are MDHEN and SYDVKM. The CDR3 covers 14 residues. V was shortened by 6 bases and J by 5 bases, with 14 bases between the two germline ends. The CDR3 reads CASSLRQTHQPQHF. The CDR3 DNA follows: TGTGCCAGCAGCCTTAGACAGACACATCAGCCCCAGCATTTT.

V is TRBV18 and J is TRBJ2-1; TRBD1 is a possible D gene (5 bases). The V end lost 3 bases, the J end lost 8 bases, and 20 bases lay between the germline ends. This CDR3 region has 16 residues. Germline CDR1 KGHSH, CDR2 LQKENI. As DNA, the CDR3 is TGTGCCAGCTCACCTCTATCTCCAGGGCTCCAGGATGAGCAGTTCTTC. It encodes CASSPLSPGLQDEQFF.

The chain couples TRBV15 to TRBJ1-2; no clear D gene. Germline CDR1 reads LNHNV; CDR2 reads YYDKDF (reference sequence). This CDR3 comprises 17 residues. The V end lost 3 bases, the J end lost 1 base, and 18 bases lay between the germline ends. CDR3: CATSRDSSLGVNYGYTF. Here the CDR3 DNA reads TGTGCCACCAGCAGGGACTCGTCTTTGGGCGTTAACTATGGCTACACCTTC.

This CDR3 reads CASSDPDRTEAFF. CDR3 bases: TGTGCCAGCAGTGACCCCGACCGCACTGAAGCTTTCTTT. The chain joins TRBV6-1 to TRBJ1-1; D is uncertain. V was trimmed by 3 bases and J by 4 bases, leaving 9 bases between them. Germline V lookup: CDR1 MNHNS, CDR2 SASEGT. The CDR3 runs 13 residues.

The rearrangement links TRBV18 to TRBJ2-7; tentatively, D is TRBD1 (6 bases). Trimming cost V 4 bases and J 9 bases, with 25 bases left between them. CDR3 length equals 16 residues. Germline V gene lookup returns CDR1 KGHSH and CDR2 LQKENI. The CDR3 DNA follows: TGTGCCAGCTCACACGGGCCCCGGGAACAGGGCGTACGGCAGTACTTC. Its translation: CASSHGPREQGVRQYF.

The CDR3 sequence: CASSFGTGGEQFF. CDR3 sequence (DNA): TGTGCCAGCAGCTTTGGGACCGGGGGAGAGCAGTTCTTC. The chain uses TRBV7-9 and TRBJ2-1, with TRBD2 as a possible D gene (6 bases). CDR1 and CDR2 from the germline V gene are SEHNR and FQNEAQ (reference sequence). Trimming pared 3 bases from V and 10 bases from J, leaving 13 bases between. The CDR3 extends over 13 amino acids.

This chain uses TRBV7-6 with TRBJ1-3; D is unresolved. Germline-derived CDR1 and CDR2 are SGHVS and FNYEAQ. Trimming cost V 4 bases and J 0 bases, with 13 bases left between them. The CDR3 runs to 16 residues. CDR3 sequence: CASSYDGRGSGNTIYF. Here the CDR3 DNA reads TGTGCCAGCAGCTACGACGGACGGGGCTCTGGAAACACCATATATTTT. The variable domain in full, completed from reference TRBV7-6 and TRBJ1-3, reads GAGVSQSPRYKVTKRGQDVALRCDPISGHVSLYWYRQALGQGPEFLTYFNYEAQQDKSGLPNDRFSAERPEGSISTLTIQRTEQRDSAMYRCASSYDGRGSGNTIYFGEGSWLTVV.

Here the CDR3 DNA reads TGTGCCAGCAGTGACCCCGTGAAGTACTTC. This sequence encodes CASSDPVKYF. The J gene is TRBJ2-7, the V gene TRBV25-1; D unclear. Germline values: CDR1 MGHDK, CDR2 SYGVNS. V shed 3 bases and J shed 11 bases, with 8 bases lying between them. The CDR3 length is 10 residues.

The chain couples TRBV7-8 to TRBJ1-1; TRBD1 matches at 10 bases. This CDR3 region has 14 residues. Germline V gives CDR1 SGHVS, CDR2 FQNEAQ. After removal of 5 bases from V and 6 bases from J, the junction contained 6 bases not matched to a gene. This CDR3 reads CASSRRQGAAEAFF. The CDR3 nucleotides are TGTGCCAGCAGCCGTAGACAGGGGGCGGCTGAAGCTTTCTTT.

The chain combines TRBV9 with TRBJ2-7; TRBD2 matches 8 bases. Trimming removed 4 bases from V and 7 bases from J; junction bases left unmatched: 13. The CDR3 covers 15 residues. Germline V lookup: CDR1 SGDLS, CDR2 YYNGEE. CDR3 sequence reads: CASSPRGAGAREQYF. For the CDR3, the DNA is TGTGCCAGCAGCCCCCGGGGAGCGGGAGCCAGAGAGCAGTACTTC.

The CDR3 here is CASSYGAISYNSPLHF. The CDR3 coding sequence is TGTGCCAGCAGTTATGGAGCTATTTCCTATAATTCACCCCTCCACTTT. The chain couples TRBV28 to TRBJ1-6, with unresolved D. Trimming removed 4 bases at V and 1 base at J, with 11 bases between. In germline, CDR1 is MDHEN, CDR2 SYDVKM. This CDR3 contains 16 residues.

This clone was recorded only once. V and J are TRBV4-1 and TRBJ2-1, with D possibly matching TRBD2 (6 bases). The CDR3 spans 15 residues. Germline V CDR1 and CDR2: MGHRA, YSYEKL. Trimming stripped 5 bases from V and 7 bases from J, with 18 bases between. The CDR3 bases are TGCGCCAGCAGCTACCGGGACTGGGGCTTGAATGAGCAGTTCTTC. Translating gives CASSYRDWGLNEQFF.

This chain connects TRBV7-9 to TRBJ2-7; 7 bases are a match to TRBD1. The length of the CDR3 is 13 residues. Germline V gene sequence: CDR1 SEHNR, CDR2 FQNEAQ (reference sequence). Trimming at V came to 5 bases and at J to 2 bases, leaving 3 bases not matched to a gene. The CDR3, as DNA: TGTGCCAGCAGCACCGGGACAGCCTACGAGCAGTACTTC. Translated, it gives CASSTGTAYEQYF. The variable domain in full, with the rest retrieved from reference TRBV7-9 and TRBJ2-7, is DTGVSQNPRHKITKRGQNVTFRCDPISEHNRLYWYRQTLGQGPEFLTYFQNEAQLEKSRLLSDRFSAERPKGSFSTLEIQRTEQGDSAMYLCASSTGTAYEQYFGPGTRLTVT.

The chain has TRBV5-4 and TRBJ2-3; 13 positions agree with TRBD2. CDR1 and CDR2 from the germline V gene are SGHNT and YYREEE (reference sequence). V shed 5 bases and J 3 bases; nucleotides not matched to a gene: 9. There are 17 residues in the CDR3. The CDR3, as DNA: TGTGCCAGCAGTTTCAGACTAGCGGGAGGCGGGACAGATACGCAGTATTTT. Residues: CASSFRLAGGGTDTQYF. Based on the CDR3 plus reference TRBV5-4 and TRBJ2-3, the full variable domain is ETGVTQSPTHLIKTRGQQVTLRCSSQSGHNTVSWYQQALGQGPQFIFQYYREEENGRGNFPPRFSGLQFPNYSSELNVNALELDDSALYLCASSFRLAGGGTDTQYFGPGTRLTVL.

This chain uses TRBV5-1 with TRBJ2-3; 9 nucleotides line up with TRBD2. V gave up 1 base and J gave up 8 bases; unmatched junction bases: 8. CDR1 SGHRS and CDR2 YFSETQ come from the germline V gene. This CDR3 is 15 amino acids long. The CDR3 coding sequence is TGCGCCAGCAGCTTGAGTAGCGGGAGTTTTTCTACGCAGTATTTT. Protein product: CASSLSSGSFSTQYF. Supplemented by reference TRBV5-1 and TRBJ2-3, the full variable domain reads KAGVTQTPRYLIKTRGQQVTLSCSPISGHRSVSWYQQTPGQGLQFLFEYFSETQRNKGNFPGRFSGRQFSNSRSEMNVSTLELGDSALYLCASSLSSGSFSTQYFGPGTRLTVL.

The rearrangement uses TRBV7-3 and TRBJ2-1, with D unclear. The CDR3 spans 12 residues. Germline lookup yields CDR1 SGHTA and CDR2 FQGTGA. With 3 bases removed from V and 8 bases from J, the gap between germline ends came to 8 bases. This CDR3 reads CASSFYGDEQFF. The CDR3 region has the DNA TGTGCCAGCAGCTTCTATGGGGATGAGCAGTTCTTC. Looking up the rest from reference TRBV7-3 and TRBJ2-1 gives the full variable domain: GAGVSQTPSNKVTEKGKYVELRCDPISGHTALYWYRQSLGQGPEFLIYFQGTGAADDSGLPNDRFFAVRPEGSVSTLKIQRTERGDSAVYLCASSFYGDEQFFGPGTRLTVL.

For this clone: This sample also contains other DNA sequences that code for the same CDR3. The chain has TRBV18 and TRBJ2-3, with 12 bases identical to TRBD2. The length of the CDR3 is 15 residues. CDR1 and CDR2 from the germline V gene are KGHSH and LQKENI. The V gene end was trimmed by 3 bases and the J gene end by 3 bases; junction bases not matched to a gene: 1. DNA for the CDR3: TGTGCCAGCTCACCCCTAGCGGGAGGGACAGATACGCAGTATTTT. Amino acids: CASSPLAGGTDTQYF. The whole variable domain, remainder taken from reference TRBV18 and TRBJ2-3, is NAGVMQNPRHLVRRRGQEARLRCSPMKGHSHVYWYRQLPEEGLKFMVYLQKENIIDESGMPKERFSAEFPKEGPSILRIQQVVRGDSAAYFCASSPLAGGTDTQYFGPGTRLTVL.